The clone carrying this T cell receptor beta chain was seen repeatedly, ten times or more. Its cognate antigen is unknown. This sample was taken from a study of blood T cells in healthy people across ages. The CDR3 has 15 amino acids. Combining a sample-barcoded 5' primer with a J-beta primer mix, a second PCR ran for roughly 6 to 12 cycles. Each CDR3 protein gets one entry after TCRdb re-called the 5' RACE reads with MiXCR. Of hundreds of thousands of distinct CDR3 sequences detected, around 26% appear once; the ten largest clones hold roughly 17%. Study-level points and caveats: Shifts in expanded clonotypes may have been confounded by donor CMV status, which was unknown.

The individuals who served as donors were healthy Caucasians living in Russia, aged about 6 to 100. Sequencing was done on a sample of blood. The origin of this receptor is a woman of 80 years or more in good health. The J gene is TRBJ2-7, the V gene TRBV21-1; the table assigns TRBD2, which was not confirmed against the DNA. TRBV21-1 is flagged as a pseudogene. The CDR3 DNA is TGTGCCAGCAGCAAAGGCCTCCGGAGCACCTACGAGCAGTACTTC. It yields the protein CASSKGLRSTYEQYF.